A single TCR beta chain is shown here with its context. Reverse transcribed after extraction, RNA yielded cDNA as the sequencing template. Assay: immunoSEQ multiplex PCR; the TCRdb copy retains only in-frame clones and omits some. The sample includes about 170,000 clones, about 70% of them seen just once. Germline CDR1 SGHRS, CDR2 YFSETQ. The V gene end was trimmed by 7 bases and the J gene end by 9 bases; junction bases not matched to a gene: 5. The length of the CDR3 is 12 residues. This record belongs to a study of CD8+ T cells in alopecia areata. This TCR was recovered from a human donor with alopecia areata. The source material was CD8+ T cells sorted from blood, sampled at week 0. V gene TRBV5-1 combines with J gene TRBJ2-1, with 9 bases matching TRBD1. CDR3 nucleotides: TGCGCCAGCGGGGGGACAGGGCTTGAGCAGTTCTTC. It yields the protein CASGGTGLEQFF.